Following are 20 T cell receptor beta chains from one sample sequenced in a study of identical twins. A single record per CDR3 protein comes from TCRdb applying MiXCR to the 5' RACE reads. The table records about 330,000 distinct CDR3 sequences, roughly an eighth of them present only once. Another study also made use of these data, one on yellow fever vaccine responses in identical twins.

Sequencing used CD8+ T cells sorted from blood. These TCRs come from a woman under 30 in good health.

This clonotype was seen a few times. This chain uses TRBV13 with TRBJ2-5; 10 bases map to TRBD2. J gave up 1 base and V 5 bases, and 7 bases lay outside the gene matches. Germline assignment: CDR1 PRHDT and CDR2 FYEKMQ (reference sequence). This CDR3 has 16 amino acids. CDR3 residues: CASSPPSGGIQETQYF. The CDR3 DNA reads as TGTGCCAGCAGCCCTCCTAGCGGGGGCATCCAAGAGACCCAGTACTTC.

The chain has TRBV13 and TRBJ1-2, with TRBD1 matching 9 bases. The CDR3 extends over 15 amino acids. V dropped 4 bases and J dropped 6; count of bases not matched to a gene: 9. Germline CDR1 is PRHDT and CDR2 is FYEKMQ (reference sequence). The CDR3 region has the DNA TGTGCCAGCAGCTCCACAGGGGGCCCCAATAATGGCTACACCTTC. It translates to CASSSTGGPNNGYTF.

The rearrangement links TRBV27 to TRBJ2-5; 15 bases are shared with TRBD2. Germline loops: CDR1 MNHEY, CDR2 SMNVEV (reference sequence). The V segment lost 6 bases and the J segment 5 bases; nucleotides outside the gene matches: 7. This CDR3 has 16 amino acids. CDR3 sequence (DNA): TGTGCCAGCAGCTGGACTAGCGGGAGGGCCGCGGAGACCCAGTACTTC. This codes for CASSWTSGRAAETQYF.

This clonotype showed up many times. The CDR3 reads CASSHLASGANTEAFF. CDR3 coding DNA: TGCGCCAGCAGCCATCTGGCGTCAGGGGCTAACACTGAAGCTTTCTTT. The V gene is TRBV4-1, the J gene TRBJ1-1, with a possible D match to TRBD1 (6 bases). The ends were cut back, 3 bases at V and 2 bases at J, with 16 bases in the middle. Germline V gene data show CDR1 as MGHRA and CDR2 as YSYEKL. CDR3 length: 16 residues.

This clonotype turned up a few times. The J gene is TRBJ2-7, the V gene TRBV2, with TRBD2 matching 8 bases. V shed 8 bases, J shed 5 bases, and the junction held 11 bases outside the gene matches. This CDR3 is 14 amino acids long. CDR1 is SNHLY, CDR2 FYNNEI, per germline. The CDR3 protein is CASYGSGDAHEQYF. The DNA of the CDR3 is TGTGCCAGCTATGGTAGCGGGGACGCCCACGAGCAGTACTTC.

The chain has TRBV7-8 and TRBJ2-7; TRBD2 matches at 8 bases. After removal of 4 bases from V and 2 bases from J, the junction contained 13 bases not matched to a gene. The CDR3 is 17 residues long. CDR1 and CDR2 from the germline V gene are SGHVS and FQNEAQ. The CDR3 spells CASSSGTGRGDTYEQYV. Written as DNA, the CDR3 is TGTGCCAGCAGCTCTGGAACGGGGCGGGGGGATACCTACGAGCAGTACGTC.

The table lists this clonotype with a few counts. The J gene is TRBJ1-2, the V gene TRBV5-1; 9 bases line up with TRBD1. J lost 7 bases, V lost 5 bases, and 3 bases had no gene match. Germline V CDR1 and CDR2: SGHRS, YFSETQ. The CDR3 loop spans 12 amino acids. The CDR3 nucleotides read TGCGCCAGCAGACAGGGGGCCCGTGGCTACACCTTC. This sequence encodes CASRQGARGYTF.

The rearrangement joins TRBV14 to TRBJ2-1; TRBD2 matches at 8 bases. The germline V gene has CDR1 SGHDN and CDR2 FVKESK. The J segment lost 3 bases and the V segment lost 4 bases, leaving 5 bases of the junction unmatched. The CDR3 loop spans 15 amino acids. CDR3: CASSRVAGIYNEQFF. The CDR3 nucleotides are TGTGCCAGCAGCCGGGTAGCGGGGATCTACAATGAGCAGTTCTTC.

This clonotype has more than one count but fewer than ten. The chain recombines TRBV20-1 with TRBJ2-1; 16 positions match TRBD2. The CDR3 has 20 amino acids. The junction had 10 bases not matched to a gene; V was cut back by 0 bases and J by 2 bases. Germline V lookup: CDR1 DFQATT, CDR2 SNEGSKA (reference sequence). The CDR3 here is CSARDSLTGTSGRAYNEQFF. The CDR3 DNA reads TGCAGTGCTAGAGATTCCCTGACTGGGACTAGCGGGAGGGCCTACAATGAGCAGTTCTTC.

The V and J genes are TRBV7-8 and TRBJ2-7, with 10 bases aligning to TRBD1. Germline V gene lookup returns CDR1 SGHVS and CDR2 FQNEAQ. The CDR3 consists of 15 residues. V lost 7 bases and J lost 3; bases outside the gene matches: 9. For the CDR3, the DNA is TGTGCCAGCATCCTCCGACAGGGGGCCGTCTACGAGCAGTACTTC. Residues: CASILRQGAVYEQYF. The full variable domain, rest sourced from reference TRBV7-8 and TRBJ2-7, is GAGVSQSPRYKVAKRGQDVALRCDPISGHVSLFWYQQALGQGPEFLTYFQNEAQLDKSGLPSDRFFAERPEGSVSTLKIQRTQQEDSAVYLCASILRQGAVYEQYFGPGTRLTVT.

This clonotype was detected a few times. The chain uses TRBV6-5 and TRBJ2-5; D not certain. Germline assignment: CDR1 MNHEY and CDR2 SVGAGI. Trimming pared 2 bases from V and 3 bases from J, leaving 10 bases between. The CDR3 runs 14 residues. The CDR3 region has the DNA TGTGCCAGCAGTTACAAGGACGGAGAAGAGACCCAGTACTTC. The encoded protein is CASSYKDGEETQYF.

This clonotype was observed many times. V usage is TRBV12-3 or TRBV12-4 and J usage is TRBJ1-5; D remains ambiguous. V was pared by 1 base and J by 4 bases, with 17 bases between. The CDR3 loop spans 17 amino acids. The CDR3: CASSLGFGSGGNQPQHF. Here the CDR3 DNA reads TGTGCCAGCAGTTTAGGGTTCGGCAGCGGAGGGAATCAGCCCCAGCATTTT.

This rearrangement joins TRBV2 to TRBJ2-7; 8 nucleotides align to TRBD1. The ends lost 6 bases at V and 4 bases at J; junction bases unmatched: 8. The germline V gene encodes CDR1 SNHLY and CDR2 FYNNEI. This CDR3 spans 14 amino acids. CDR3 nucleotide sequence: TGTGCCAGCAGAATGACAGGGGAATGGTACGAGCAGTACTTC. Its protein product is CASRMTGEWYEQYF.

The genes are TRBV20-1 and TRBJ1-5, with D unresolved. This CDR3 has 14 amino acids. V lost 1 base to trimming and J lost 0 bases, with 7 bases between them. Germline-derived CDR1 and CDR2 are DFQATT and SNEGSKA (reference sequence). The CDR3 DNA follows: TGCAGTGCTAGAGGGATCTATAGCAATCAGCCCCAGCATTTT. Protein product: CSARGIYSNQPQHF.

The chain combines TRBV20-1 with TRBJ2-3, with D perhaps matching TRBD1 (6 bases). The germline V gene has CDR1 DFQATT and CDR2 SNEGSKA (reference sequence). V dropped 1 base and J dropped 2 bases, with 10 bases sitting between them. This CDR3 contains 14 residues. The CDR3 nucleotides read TGCAGTGCTAGAGCGGGACAAGACACAGATACGCAGTATTTT. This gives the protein CSARAGQDTDTQYF.

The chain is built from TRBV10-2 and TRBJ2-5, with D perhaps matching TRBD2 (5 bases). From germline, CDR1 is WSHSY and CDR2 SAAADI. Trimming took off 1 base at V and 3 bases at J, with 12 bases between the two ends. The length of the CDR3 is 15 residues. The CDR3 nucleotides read TGCGCCAGCAGTGAGTTAATCCTCGGGGAAGAGACCCAGTACTTC. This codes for CASSELILGEETQYF.

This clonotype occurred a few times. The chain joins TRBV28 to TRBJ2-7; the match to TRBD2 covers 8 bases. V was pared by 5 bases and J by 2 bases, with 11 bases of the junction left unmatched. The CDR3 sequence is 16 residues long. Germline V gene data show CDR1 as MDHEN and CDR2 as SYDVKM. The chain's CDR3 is CASSPLAGGTTYEQYF. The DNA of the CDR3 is TGTGCCAGCAGTCCATTGGCGGGAGGTACAACCTACGAGCAGTACTTC. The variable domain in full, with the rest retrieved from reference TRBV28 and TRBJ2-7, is DVKVTQSSRYLVKRTGEKVFLECVQDMDHENMFWYRQDPGLGLRLIYFSYDVKMKEKGDIPEGYSVSREKKERFSLILESASTNQTSMYLCASSPLAGGTTYEQYFGPGTRLTVT.

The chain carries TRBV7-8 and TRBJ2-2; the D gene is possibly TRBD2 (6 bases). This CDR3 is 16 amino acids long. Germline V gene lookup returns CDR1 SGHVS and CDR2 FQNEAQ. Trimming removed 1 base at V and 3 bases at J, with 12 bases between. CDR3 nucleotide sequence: TGTGCCAGCAGCTTAGGGAGAGTAGCGGACACCGGGGAGCTGTTTTTT. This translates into CASSLGRVADTGELFF.

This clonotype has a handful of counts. The CDR3, as DNA: TGTGCCAGTAAAGTAGGGGGGGGGCTAGCGGCAAACAATGAGCAGTTCTTC. Protein sequence: CASKVGGGLAANNEQFF. The chain carries TRBV7-8 and TRBJ2-1; TRBD2 is a possible D gene (7 bases). The ends were cut back, 9 bases at V and 5 bases at J, with 26 bases in the middle. Looked up from germline, CDR1 is SGHVS and CDR2 is FQNEAQ. The CDR3 runs 17 residues.

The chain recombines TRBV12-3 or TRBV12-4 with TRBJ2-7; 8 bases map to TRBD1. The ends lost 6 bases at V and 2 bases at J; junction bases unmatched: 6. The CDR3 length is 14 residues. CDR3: CASRGTGKTYEQYF. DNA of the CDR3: TGTGCCAGCAGAGGGACAGGAAAAACCTACGAGCAGTACTTC.